Listed below are T cell receptor beta chains from one sample, sequenced in a study of beta chain features in type 1 diabetes. Repertoires were generated with immunoSEQ multiplex PCR, while TCRdb's copy carries only in-frame clones and drops some. The data contain tens of thousands of clones, roughly 50% of them seen just once; the ten biggest clones take up roughly 0.7%. The sample consisted of central memory CD4+ T cells from blood. All receptors come from a young woman in good health. The CDR3 runs from the conserved cysteine through the conserved F or W. Each record gives: J gene, V gene, clone size, D gene, CDR3 protein, CDR3 DNA. The D gene is left open where the match is weak. Size is omitted from some rows. Given values are once, few, many or a class for expanded clones.

TRBJ1-2 | TRBV5-1 | once | TRBD1 | CASSRDRGNYGYTF | TGCGCCAGCAGCCGTGACAGGGGTAACTATGGCTACACCTTC
TRBJ1-1 | TRBV14 | few | NA | CASSQVKGMDTEAFF | TGTGCCAGCAGCCAAGTTAAGGGGATGGACACTGAAGCTTTCTTT
TRBJ1-4 | TRBV5-6 | few | NA | CASSTPGATNEKLFF | TGTGCCAGCAGCACACCAGGGGCAACTAATGAAAAACTGTTTTTT
TRBJ1-1 | TRBV5-6 | few | NA | CASSRGVWDTEAFF | TGTGCCAGCAGCCGGGGGGTTTGGGACACTGAAGCTTTCTTT
TRBJ2-5 | TRBV18 | NA | TRBD2 | CASSQRLATIQETQYF | TGTGCCAGCTCCCAACGACTAGCGACGATCCAAGAGACCCAGTACTTC
TRBJ2-7 | TRBV27 | NA | TRBD2 | CASSSTEPTGAGLAVNYEQYF | TGTGCCAGCAGTTCGACCGAACCGACAGGCGCCGGACTAGCGGTTAACTACGAGCAGTACTTC
TRBJ2-7 | TRBV28 | NA | NA | CASTPTTDFYEQYF | TGTGCCAGCACTCCGACGACAGATTTCTACGAGCAGTACTTC
TRBJ1-1 | TRBV6-1 | NA | NA | CASSTRNTEAFF | TGTGCCAGCAGTACCAGGAACACTGAAGCTTTCTTT
TRBJ2-7 | TRBV5-6 | NA | TRBD1 | CASSLFPQGASYEQYF | TGTGCCAGCAGCTTGTTCCCACAGGGGGCTAGCTACGAGCAGTACTTC
TRBJ2-7 | TRBV10-3 | NA | TRBD1 | CASSVPRDRDSEQYF | TGTGCCAGCAGTGTCCCCCGGGACAGGGATTCCGAGCAGTACTTC
TRBJ2-1 | TRBV25-1 | NA | NA | CASSEPRGGSYNEQFF | TGTGCCAGCAGTGAACCGAGGGGGGGCTCCTACAATGAGCAGTTCTTC
TRBJ1-4 | TRBV5-8 | once | NA | CASSSGGATNEKLFF | TGTGCCAGCAGCTCGGGGGGCGCGACTAATGAAAAACTGTTTTTT
TRBJ2-7 | TRBV9 | NA | NA | CASSVGAGGAYEQYF | TGTGCCAGCAGCGTAGGGGCAGGAGGGGCTTACGAGCAGTACTTC
TRBJ2-5 | TRBV2 | once | TRBD2 | CASMPGGGGPGKTQYF | TGTGCCAGCATGCCCGGGGGCGGGGGGCCGGGGAAGACCCAGTACTTC
TRBJ1-1 | TRBV7-3 | NA | TRBD1 | CASRQGAWTEAFF | TGTGCCAGCAGACAGGGGGCGTGGACTGAAGCTTTCTTT
TRBJ1-1 | TRBV7-9 | NA | NA | CASSSETMNTEAFF | TGTGCCAGCAGCTCCGAGACTATGAACACTGAAGCTTTCTTT
TRBJ1-4 | TRBV6-1 | once | NA | CASSEATGWREKLFF | TGTGCCAGCAGTGAGGCGACAGGATGGCGGGAAAAACTGTTTTTT
TRBJ1-1 | TRBV6-5 | NA | NA | CASSPTGSRTEAFF | TGTGCCAGCAGCCCAACAGGGTCGAGGACTGAAGCTTTCTTT
TRBJ2-7 | TRBV19 | NA | TRBD2 | CASSLSTGTSGSYYEQYF | TGTGCCAGTAGTCTCTCTACTGGGACTAGCGGGAGTTACTACGAGCAGTACTTC
TRBJ2-1 | TRBV28 | NA | NA | CASSLLSGPSYNEQFF | TGTGCCAGCAGTTTACTGAGCGGACCCTCCTACAATGAGCAGTTCTTC
TRBJ2-7 | TRBV14 | NA | NA | CASSRIPFARHEPYEQYF | TGTGCCAGCAGCCGGATACCCTTCGCCAGGCACGAACCGTACGAGCAGTACTTC
TRBJ1-1 | TRBV5-4 | once | NA | CASSWGMMNTEAFF | TGTGCCAGCAGCTGGGGCATGATGAACACTGAAGCTTTCTTT
TRBJ1-2 | TRBV30 | NA | TRBD1 | CAWSALGTGMNGYTF | TGTGCCTGGAGTGCCCTTGGGACAGGGATGAATGGCTACACCTTC